This T cell receptor beta chain was captured by sequencing in a study of monozygotic twins with inflammatory bowel disease. The study's findings and limits: It was in IBD patients that TCRbeta diversity (inverse Simpson) was lower than in healthy co-twins. Fewer clonotypes were shared with others by IBD patients than by healthy twins, especially with disease activity.

Germline V gene sequence: CDR1 DFQATT, CDR2 SNEGSKA (reference sequence). This CDR3 is 13 amino acids long. TCRdb reprocessed the 5' RACE reads, keeping one entry per CDR3 protein, no DNA. The ten most abundant clones cover roughly 7.4% of a sample with 150,000 or so distinct CDR3 sequences. In the case of this clonotype: Its cognate antigen is unknown.

The chain has TRBV20-1 and TRBJ1-2; absent DNA, TCRdb's TRBD1 call cannot be checked. The TCR sequence derives from a human donor with ulcerative colitis or Crohn's disease, or a healthy co-twin of an affected twin (not recorded which). The sample was blood. The chain's CDR3 is CSARDLGQGGYTF.